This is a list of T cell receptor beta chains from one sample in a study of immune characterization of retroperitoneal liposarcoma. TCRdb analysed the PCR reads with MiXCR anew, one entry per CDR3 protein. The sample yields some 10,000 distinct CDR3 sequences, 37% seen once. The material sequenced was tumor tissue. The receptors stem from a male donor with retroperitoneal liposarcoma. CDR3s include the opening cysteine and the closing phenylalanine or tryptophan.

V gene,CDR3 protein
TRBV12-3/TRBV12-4,CASSSRGSGAVLTDTQYF
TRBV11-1,CASSLYLGTQYF
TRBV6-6,CASSYTSTGLGEQYF
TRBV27,CASSLGGNTDTQYF
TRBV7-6,CASSLVGDSDTEAFF
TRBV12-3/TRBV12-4,CASSNLVAGRGTDTQYF
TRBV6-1,CASSEAQALNTIYF
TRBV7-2,CASSLESVVVWETQFF
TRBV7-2,CASLPGGMNTEAFF
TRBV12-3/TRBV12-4,CASRGTIGRENYGYTF
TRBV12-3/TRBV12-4,CASSLGLAVYNEQFF
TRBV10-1,CASSEIQAGTQYF
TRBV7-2,CACGGDYGYTF
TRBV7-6,CASSLQPGTGTTGTQLVQYF
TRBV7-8,CASSMSGDNEQFF
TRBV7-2,CASSPWGTGLNEQFF
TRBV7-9,CASSLASSGGEEQYF
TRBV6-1,CASSLRAGGNTEAFF
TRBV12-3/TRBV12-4,CASSMRGSQETQFF
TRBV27,CASSLSRGIPYEQYF
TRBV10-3,CAISELSDGAGELFF
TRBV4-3,CASSQDVAGVMNTEAFF
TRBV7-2,CASSLSSDRNEQYF
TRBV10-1,CASSESTAGGETQYF
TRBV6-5,CASSPSGSYEQYF
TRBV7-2,CASSLKPSGTHEQYF
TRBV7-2,CASSFRPRENEQFF
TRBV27,CASSPARTSGTLLF
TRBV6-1,CASYRNGYYEQFF
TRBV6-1,CASSRFLAGFTGELFF
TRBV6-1,CASSQGIGYEQFF
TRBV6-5,CASIGKGGAFF
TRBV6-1,CASSQLDQTQYF
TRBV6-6,CASRGGDRETDTQYF
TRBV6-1,CASSRGTLGEDTQYF
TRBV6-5,CASRRDGSNEKLFF
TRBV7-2,CASSYLGLNEQYF
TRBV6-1,CASPDRSGGKAYNEQYF
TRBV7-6,CASSGGQGRSPLHF
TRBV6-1,CASSGLAGGPDTQYF
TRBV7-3,CASSPGPIKGHEQFF
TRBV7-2,CASSLQPAGFSGANVLTF
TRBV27,CASTRGGISGANVLTF
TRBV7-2,CASSFQAGGYEQFF
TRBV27,CASSRTSGGYNEQFF
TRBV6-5,CASSYSLRTEAFF
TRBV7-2,CASSSTAGGRNEQFF
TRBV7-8,CASSSTGTTGARFNQPQHF
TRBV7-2,CASSLDQGSDTQYF
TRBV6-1,CASGREFPNEQFF
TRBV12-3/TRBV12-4,CASTISGTYNEQFF
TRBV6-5,CASSYSPSYEQFF
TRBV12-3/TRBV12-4,CASRLLSGSYNEQFF